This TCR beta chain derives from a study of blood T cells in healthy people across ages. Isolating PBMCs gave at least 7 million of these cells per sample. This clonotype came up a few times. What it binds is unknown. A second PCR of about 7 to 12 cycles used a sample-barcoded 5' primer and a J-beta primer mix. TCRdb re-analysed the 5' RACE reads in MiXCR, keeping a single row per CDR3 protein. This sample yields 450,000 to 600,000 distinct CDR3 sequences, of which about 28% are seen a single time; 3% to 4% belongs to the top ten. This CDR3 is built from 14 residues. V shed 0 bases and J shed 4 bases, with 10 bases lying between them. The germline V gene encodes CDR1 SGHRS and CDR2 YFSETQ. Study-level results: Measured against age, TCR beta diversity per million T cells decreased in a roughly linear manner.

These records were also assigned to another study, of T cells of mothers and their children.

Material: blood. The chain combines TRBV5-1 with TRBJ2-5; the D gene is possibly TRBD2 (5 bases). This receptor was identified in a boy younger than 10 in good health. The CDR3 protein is CASSLASEVETQYF. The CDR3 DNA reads TGCGCCAGCAGCTTGGCCTCGGAGGTAGAGACCCAGTACTTC.